These 11 T cell receptor beta chains were sequenced from one sample in a study of blood T cell repertoires in COVID-19. Produced via immunoSEQ multiplex PCR; TCRdb's table is partial and in-frame only. The data contain just over 75,000 clones, around 83% of them singletons. The specimen sequenced was peripheral blood. All receptors come from a man between 50 and 59 years old with acute or convalescent COVID-19.

The gene calls are TRBV6-5 and TRBJ1-6, with D perhaps TRBD1 (5 bases). The CDR3 spans 13 residues. Germline V lookup: CDR1 MNHEY, CDR2 SVGAGI. Trimming took off 4 bases at V and 10 bases at J, with 11 bases between the two ends. CDR3 nucleotides: TGTGCCAGCAGTTCGGGGGAAGGGTCACCCCTCCACTTT. Translated: CASSSGEGSPLHF.

The V and J genes are TRBV27 and TRBJ1-2, with D tentatively TRBD1 (6 bases). V lost 2 bases and J lost 0, with 10 bases in between. This CDR3 spans 15 amino acids. The germline V gene has CDR1 MNHEY and CDR2 SMNVEV (reference sequence). DNA of the CDR3: TGTGCCAGCAGTTTAGGGGGACACCCTAACTATGGCTACACCTTC. Protein: CASSLGGHPNYGYTF.

The chain joins TRBV29-1 to TRBJ2-3, with 9 bases matching TRBD2. The trim removed 3 bases at V and 8 bases at J, leaving 9 bases unmatched. The V gene's germline CDR1 is SQVTM and CDR2 ANQGSEA. CDR3 size: 14 residues. The CDR3 reads CSVEASGMRGTQYF. In nucleotides, the CDR3 is TGCAGCGTTGAGGCTAGCGGGATGAGGGGTACGCAGTATTTT.

This clone was counted a single time. V and J are TRBV5-1 and TRBJ1-1; the match to TRBD1 covers 10 bases. J lost 3 bases, V lost 5 bases, and 4 bases had no gene match. CDR1 SGHRS and CDR2 YFSETQ come from the germline V gene. This CDR3 has 14 amino acids. CDR3 sequence (DNA): TGCGCCAGCAGGCCCGGGACAGGGGACACTGAAGCTTTCTTT. Amino acid sequence: CASRPGTGDTEAFF.

The rearrangement uses TRBV6-2 or TRBV6-3 and TRBJ2-7; perhaps TRBD2 as D (6 bases). CDR1 MNHEY and CDR2 SVGEGT come from the germline V gene. The CDR3 contains 14 residues. V was pared by 5 bases and J by 3 bases, with 14 bases between. CDR3 in amino acids: CASSNDGGNYEQYF. Written as DNA, the CDR3 is TGTGCCAGCAGTAACGACGGAGGGAACTACGAGCAGTACTTC.

The CDR3 sequence: CASRLEGQRHEKLFF. CDR3 nucleotides: TGTGCCAGCAGACTTGAGGGACAGCGACATGAAAAACTGTTTTTT. The V call is TRBV2, the J call TRBJ1-4, with 7 bases aligning to TRBD1. Germline V gives CDR1 SNHLY, CDR2 FYNNEI. Trimming cost V 6 bases and J 6 bases; bases outside gene matches: 10. The CDR3 loop spans 15 amino acids.

The CDR3 DNA reads TGTGCCAGCAGTCACGGGGTCGGGGATGAAAAACTGTTTTTT. It is translated as CASSHGVGDEKLFF. V gene TRBV6-5 combines with J gene TRBJ1-4, with unresolved D. V was pared by 5 bases and J by 6 bases, with 13 bases between. Looked up from germline, CDR1 is MNHEY and CDR2 is SVGAGI. The CDR3 covers 14 residues.

J is TRBJ1-1 and V is TRBV5-4; TRBD1 is a possible D gene (6 bases). Trimming pared 0 bases from V and 4 bases from J, leaving 10 bases between. This CDR3 has 14 residues. CDR1 is SGHNT, CDR2 YYREEE, per germline (reference sequence). In nucleotides, the CDR3 is TGTGCCAGCAGCTTGGACAGGGTGGGCACTGAAGCTTTCTTT. Its translation is CASSLDRVGTEAFF.

V and J are TRBV2 and TRBJ2-5; D ambiguous. Germline V gene lookup returns CDR1 SNHLY and CDR2 FYNNEI. The CDR3 loop spans 12 amino acids. Deletions cut 2 bases from V and 7 bases from J, with 8 bases between. CDR3 in amino acids: CASSEWAPTQYF. The CDR3 DNA reads TGTGCCAGCAGTGAATGGGCGCCGACCCAGTACTTC. The entire variable domain, with the rest obtained from reference TRBV2 and TRBJ2-5, is as follows: EPEVTQTPSHQVTQMGQEVILRCVPISNHLYFYWYRQILGQKVEFLVSFYNNEISEKSEIFDDQFSVERPDGSNFTLKIRSTKLEDSAMYFCASSEWAPTQYFGPGTRLLVL.

This chain links TRBV11-3 with TRBJ2-1, with 9 bases that match TRBD2. The length of the CDR3 is 16 residues. Germline V CDR1 and CDR2: SGHNT, YENEEA. V shed 5 bases, J shed 6 bases, and the junction held 11 bases outside the gene matches. The CDR3, as DNA: TGTGCCAGCAGCCCCGAGGGTAGCGGGAGTCGCAATGAGCAGTTCTTC. It yields the protein CASSPEGSGSRNEQFF.

This clone was seen once. The J gene is TRBJ2-1, the V gene TRBV6-5; TRBD1 aligns across 9 bases. The germline CDR1 and CDR2 sequences are MNHEY and SVGAGI. J lost 8 bases, V lost 9 bases, and 11 bases had no gene match. The CDR3 is 14 residues long. The CDR3 DNA reads TGTGCCAGTTGTAACAGGGGGCGCCTTGATGAGCAGTTCTTC. Translating gives CASCNRGRLDEQFF.